The sequence of this T cell receptor (beta chain) was determined in a study of OX40 agonist ivuxolimab in advanced cancers. Here immunoSEQ multiplex PCR was the method, and the copy in TCRdb shows in-frame clones only, minus some. The repertoire holds 60,000 to 80,000 clones, with 79% as singletons. Autoimmune disease history or systemic immunosuppression excluded patients. Source: CD4+ or CD8+ T cells sorted from blood, taken in a trial of the OX40 agonist ivuxolimab. The source of this sequence is an adult with an advanced solid tumor such as melanoma, head and neck, liver or kidney cancer.

CDR3 sequence reads: CASGPRQGGTDTEAFF. In DNA, the CDR3 is TGTGCTAGTGGTCCGAGACAGGGGGGGACGGACACTGAAGCTTTCTTT. The chain is built from TRBV12-5 and TRBJ1-1; 9 bases are shared with TRBD1. From germline, CDR1 is LGHNT and CDR2 FRNRAP. V shed 5 bases and J 3 bases; nucleotides not matched to a gene: 10. This CDR3 region has 16 residues. Complete variable domain (other parts from reference TRBV12-5 and TRBJ1-1): DARVTQTPRHKVTEMGQEVTMRCQPILGHNTVFWYRQTMMQGLELLAYFRNRAPLDDSGMPKDRFSAEMPDATLATLKIQPSEPRDSAVYFCASGPRQGGTDTEAFFGQGTRLTVV.